The 20 T cell receptor beta chains in this list originate from one sample, sequenced in a study of blood T cell repertoires in COVID-19. Produced via immunoSEQ multiplex PCR; TCRdb's table is partial and in-frame only. The sample gives 95,000 to 110,000 clones, roughly 90% of which show up once; about 6.3% is in the top ten. The sample comprised peripheral blood. The receptors were sampled from a human donor in a cohort sampled during active COVID-19.

This chain connects TRBV7-8 to TRBJ2-5; possible D gene TRBD2, 6 bases. CDR1 is SGHVS, CDR2 FQNEAQ, per germline. V shed 0 bases and J shed 4 bases, with 9 bases lying between them. The CDR3 loop spans 14 amino acids. The CDR3 DNA reads TGTGCCAGCAGCTTAGCTCGGGGAGGAGAGACCCAGTACTTC. It encodes CASSLARGGETQYF. Complete variable domain (other parts from reference TRBV7-8 and TRBJ2-5): GAGVSQSPRYKVAKRGQDVALRCDPISGHVSLFWYQQALGQGPEFLTYFQNEAQLDKSGLPSDRFFAERPEGSVSTLKIQRTQQEDSAVYLCASSLARGGETQYFGPGTRLLVL.

This clone occurred once. The rearrangement uses TRBV9 and TRBJ1-6; 7 nucleotides match TRBD1. The junction had 5 bases not matched to a gene; V was cut back by 3 bases and J by 5 bases. Germline V gene lookup returns CDR1 SGDLS and CDR2 YYNGEE. This CDR3 contains 15 residues. The CDR3 here is CASSAATGNNSPLHF. The DNA for the CDR3 is TGTGCCAGCAGCGCAGCGACAGGGAATAATTCACCCCTCCACTTT.

V is TRBV6-2 or TRBV6-3 and J is TRBJ2-2, with 10 bases aligning to TRBD1. V lost 4 bases to trimming and J lost 2 bases; unmatched junction nucleotides: 4. This CDR3 comprises 16 residues. CDR1 is MNHEY and CDR2 is SVGEGT in the germline V gene. The CDR3 loop reads CASSSDRGQNTGELFF. The CDR3 DNA sequence: TGTGCCAGCAGTTCCGACAGGGGGCAAAACACCGGGGAGCTGTTTTTT.

J is TRBJ2-3 and V is TRBV4-2; 11 bases are shared with TRBD2. This CDR3 contains 21 residues. With 0 bases clipped from V and 4 bases from J, the junction kept 18 bases outside the gene matches. The germline CDR1 and CDR2 sequences are LGHNA and YNFKEQ. The CDR3 DNA is TGTGCCAGCAGCCAAGAGATTGTGGTAGGGAGTCTAGCGGGAGGCTCAGATACGCAGTATTTT. Translation: CASSQEIVVGSLAGGSDTQYF.

This clone was seen at least ten times. The chain couples TRBV6-4 to TRBJ1-6; 12 nucleotides match TRBD1. The V segment lost 3 bases and the J segment 10 bases; nucleotides outside the gene matches: 1. The CDR3 loop spans 14 amino acids. CDR1 is MRHNA and CDR2 is SNTAGT in the germline V gene. DNA for the CDR3: TGTGCCAGCAGTGAAGGGACAGGGGGCTCACCCCTCCACTTT. It encodes CASSEGTGGSPLHF.

The genes are TRBV24-1 and TRBJ2-2; no clear D gene. Germline CDR1 is KGHDR and CDR2 is SFDVKD. This CDR3 is built from 13 residues. V was cut by 4 bases and J by 4 bases, with 6 bases left in between. Here the CDR3 DNA reads TGTGCCACCAGTGAAACGGTCACCGGGGAGCTGTTTTTT. Protein product: CATSETVTGELFF.

Written as DNA, the CDR3 is TGTGCCAGCTCACCCCAGACAGGGCAAGAGACCCAGTACTTC. Amino acids: CASSPQTGQETQYF. This chain links TRBV18 with TRBJ2-5; 7 bases agree with TRBD1. Germline assignment: CDR1 KGHSH and CDR2 LQKENI. CDR3 length: 14 residues. V trimming: 3 bases; J trimming: 2 bases; junction bases outside the gene matches: 3.

This chain connects TRBV7-8 to TRBJ2-7; TRBD2 is a possible D gene (5 bases). V shed 3 bases and J shed 2 bases, with 8 bases lying between them. Germline values: CDR1 SGHVS, CDR2 FQNEAQ. The CDR3 consists of 13 residues. Here the CDR3 reads CASSLRAAYEQYF. As DNA, the CDR3 is TGTGCCAGCAGCTTGAGGGCGGCCTACGAGCAGTACTTC.

The chain uses TRBV5-1 and TRBJ2-7; no firm D call. Between the trimmed V and J ends, which lost 0 bases and 1 base, there was a span of 5 bases. The CDR3 extends over 13 amino acids. The germline V gene has CDR1 SGHRS and CDR2 YFSETQ. CDR3 protein: CASSLGQSYEQYF. The CDR3 region has the DNA TGCGCCAGCAGCTTGGGCCAGTCCTACGAGCAGTACTTC.

The V gene is TRBV5-8, the J gene TRBJ1-4; D may be TRBD1 (5 bases). Looked up from germline, CDR1 is SGHTS and CDR2 is YDEGEE. Between the trimmed V and J ends, which lost 4 bases and 8 bases, there was a span of 15 bases. The CDR3 extends over 14 amino acids. The CDR3 sequence is CASSQAGVREKLFF. The CDR3 coding sequence is TGTGCCAGCAGCCAAGCGGGGGTGCGAGAAAAACTGTTTTTT. The full variable domain, its missing parts supplied by reference TRBV5-8 and TRBJ1-4, is EAGVTQSPTHLIKTRGQQATLRCSPISGHTSVYWYQQALGLGLQFLLWYDEGEERNRGNFPPRFSGRQFPNYSSELNVNALELEDSALYLCASSQAGVREKLFFGSGTQLSVL.

The V gene is TRBV28, the J gene TRBJ2-7; 8 bases line up with TRBD1. The CDR3 length is 15 residues. V trimming: 11 bases; J trimming: 4 bases; junction bases outside the gene matches: 16. The V gene's germline CDR1 is MDHEN and CDR2 SYDVKM. The CDR3: CASKAAGQGWYEQYF. The CDR3 bases are TGTGCCTCGAAAGCGGCAGGACAGGGATGGTACGAGCAGTACTTC. The full variable domain, in which reference TRBV28 and TRBJ2-7 provide the parts outside the CDR3, is DVKVTQSSRYLVKRTGEKVFLECVQDMDHENMFWYRQDPGLGLRLIYFSYDVKMKEKGDIPEGYSVSREKKERFSLILESASTNQTSMYLCASKAAGQGWYEQYFGPGTRLTVT.

This clone showed up just once. The gene calls are TRBV6-2 or TRBV6-3 and TRBJ2-2, with 8 nucleotides matching TRBD1. This CDR3 comprises 17 residues. V lost 5 bases and J lost 5; bases outside the gene matches: 13. CDR1 and CDR2 from the germline V gene are MNHEY and SVGEGT. CDR3: CASSRLTGTGGTGELFF. The CDR3 DNA follows: TGTGCCAGCAGTCGCCTTACCGGGACAGGAGGTACCGGGGAGCTGTTTTTT.

The chain combines TRBV28 with TRBJ1-4; 8 bases match TRBD1. Looked up from germline, CDR1 is MDHEN and CDR2 is SYDVKM. This CDR3 is built from 15 residues. After removal of 5 bases from V and 8 bases from J, the junction contained 10 bases not matched to a gene. CDR3 sequence (DNA): TGTGCCAGCAGTGCGATCGGGACAGGACGGGAAAAACTGTTTTTT. Translation: CASSAIGTGREKLFF.

This chain links TRBV19 with TRBJ1-1; D may be TRBD1 (6 bases). There are 13 residues in the CDR3. Germline assignment: CDR1 LNHDA and CDR2 SQIVND (reference sequence). Deletions cut 8 bases from V and 5 bases from J, with 15 bases between. The CDR3 region is CASLQGLRTEAFF. The CDR3 DNA is TGTGCCAGTTTACAGGGTCTGAGGACTGAAGCTTTCTTT.

This clone was recorded once. In DNA form, the CDR3 reads TGTGCCAGCAGCTTGGCTGGGACTAGCGGGATCGATGAGCAGTTCTTC. Translated: CASSLAGTSGIDEQFF. The V gene is TRBV5-5, the J gene TRBJ2-1, with 13 bases matching TRBD2. The length of the CDR3 is 16 residues. Germline V gene lookup returns CDR1 SGHKS and CDR2 YYEKEE (reference sequence). V gave up 0 bases and J gave up 8 bases; unmatched junction bases: 5.

This clone has only one observation. The chain is built from TRBV10-1 and TRBJ2-3, with 13 nucleotides matching TRBD2. This CDR3 has 15 residues. V gave up 6 bases and J gave up 5 bases; unmatched junction bases: 5. Germline values: CDR1 WNHNN, CDR2 SYGVQD (reference sequence). The CDR3 coding sequence is TGCGCCAGCAGCCGGGGACTAGCGGGAATAGATACGCAGTATTTT. Translating it yields CASSRGLAGIDTQYF.

The rearrangement links TRBV4-1 to TRBJ1-3, with D possibly matching TRBD1 (5 bases). The CDR3 has 15 amino acids. Germline-derived CDR1 and CDR2 are MGHRA and YSYEKL. V lost 3 bases and J lost 2, with 11 bases in between. CDR3 nucleotide sequence: TGCGCCAGCAGCCAGAAAGGGGTCCCTGGAAACACCATATATTTT. The encoded protein is CASSQKGVPGNTIYF.

This chain connects TRBV19 to TRBJ2-1; 9 nucleotides agree with TRBD1. CDR3 length equals 15 residues. V lost 9 bases and J lost 0; bases outside the gene matches: 6. Germline V gene sequence: CDR1 LNHDA, CDR2 SQIVND (reference sequence). DNA for the CDR3: TGTGCCAGCCGTGACAGGGGGAGCTCCTACAATGAGCAGTTCTTC. Translation: CASRDRGSSYNEQFF.

The rearrangement links TRBV21-1 to TRBJ1-1; no DNA check was done on the table's D call, TRBD1. TRBV21-1 is a pseudogene. The CDR3 covers 16 residues. The CDR3, as DNA: TGTGCCAGCAGCCTACGGGACAGGGGAGAAAGGGTTGAAGCTTTCTTT. Its protein product is CASSLRDRGERVEAFF.

The chain carries TRBV25-1 and TRBJ1-1, with no clear D. The CDR3 has 13 residues. Trimming shortened V by 7 bases and J by 4 bases, and 13 bases separated the two germline ends. The germline V gene encodes CDR1 MGHDK and CDR2 SYGVNS. This CDR3 is CASIGGMVTEAFF. The CDR3 DNA is TGTGCCAGCATAGGAGGTATGGTCACTGAAGCTTTCTTT. Using reference TRBV25-1 and TRBJ1-1 for the parts outside the CDR3, the full variable domain is EADIYQTPRYLVIGTGKKITLECSQTMGHDKMYWYQQDPGMELHLIHYSYGVNSTEKGDLSSESTVSRIRTEHFPLTLESARPSHTSQYLCASIGGMVTEAFFGQGTRLTVV.